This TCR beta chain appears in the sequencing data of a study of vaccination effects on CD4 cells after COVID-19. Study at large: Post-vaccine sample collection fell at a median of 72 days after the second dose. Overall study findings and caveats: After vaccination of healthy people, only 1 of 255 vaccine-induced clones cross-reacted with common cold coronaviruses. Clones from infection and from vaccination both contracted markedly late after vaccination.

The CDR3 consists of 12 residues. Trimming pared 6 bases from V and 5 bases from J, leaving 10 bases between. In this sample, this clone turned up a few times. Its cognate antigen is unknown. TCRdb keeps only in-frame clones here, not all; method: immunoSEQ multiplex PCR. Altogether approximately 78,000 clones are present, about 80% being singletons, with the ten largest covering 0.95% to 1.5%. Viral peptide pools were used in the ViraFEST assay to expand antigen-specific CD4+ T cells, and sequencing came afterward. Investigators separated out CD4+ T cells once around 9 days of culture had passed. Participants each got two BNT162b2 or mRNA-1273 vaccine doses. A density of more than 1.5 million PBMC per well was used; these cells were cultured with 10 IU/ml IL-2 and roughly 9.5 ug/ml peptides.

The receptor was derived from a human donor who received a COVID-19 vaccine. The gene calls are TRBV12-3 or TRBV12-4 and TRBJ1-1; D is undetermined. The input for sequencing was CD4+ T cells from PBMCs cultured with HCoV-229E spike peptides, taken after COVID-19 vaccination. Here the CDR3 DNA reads TGTGCCAGCAGCCCCGGGAGAACTGAAGCTTTCTTT. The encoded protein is CASSPGRTEAFF.